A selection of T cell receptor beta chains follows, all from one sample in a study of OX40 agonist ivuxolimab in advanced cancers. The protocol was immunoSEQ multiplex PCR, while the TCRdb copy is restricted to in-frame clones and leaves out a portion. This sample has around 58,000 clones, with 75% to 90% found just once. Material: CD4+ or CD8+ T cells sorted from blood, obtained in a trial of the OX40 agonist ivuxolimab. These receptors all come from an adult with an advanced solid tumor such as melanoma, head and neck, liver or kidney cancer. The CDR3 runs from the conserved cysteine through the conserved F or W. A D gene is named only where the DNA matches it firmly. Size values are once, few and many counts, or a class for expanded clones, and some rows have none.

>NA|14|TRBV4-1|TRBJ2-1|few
CASSRDLLANEQFF
TGCGCCAGCAGCCGAGACCTTCTAGCTAATGAGCAGTTCTTC
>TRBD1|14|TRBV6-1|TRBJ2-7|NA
CASSVSGGRDEQYF
TGTGCCAGCAGTGTATCAGGGGGCCGGGACGAGCAGTACTTC
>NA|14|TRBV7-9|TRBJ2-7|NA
CASSLASYSYEQYF
TGTGCCAGCAGCTTAGCGTCATATTCCTACGAGCAGTACTTC
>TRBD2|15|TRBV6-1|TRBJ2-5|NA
CASSEALSRGGEQYF
TGTGCCAGCAGTGAAGCGTTAAGCCGGGGGGGGGAGCAGTACTTC
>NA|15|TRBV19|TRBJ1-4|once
CASSPDHGRGEKLFF
TGTGCCAGTAGCCCAGACCACGGGCGCGGGGAAAAACTGTTTTTT
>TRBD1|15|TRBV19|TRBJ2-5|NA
CASSITPPGGETQYF
TGTGCCAGTAGTATTACCCCGCCAGGGGGAGAGACCCAGTACTTC
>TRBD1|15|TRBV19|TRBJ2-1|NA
CASSTDRGFPNEQFF
TGTGCCAGTAGTACGGACAGGGGGTTTCCCAATGAGCAGTTCTTC
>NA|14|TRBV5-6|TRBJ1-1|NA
CASSLEQLNTEAFF
TGTGCCAGCAGCTTGGAACAGTTGAACACTGAAGCTTTCTTT
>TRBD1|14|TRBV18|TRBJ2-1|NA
CASSLGQTNNEQFF
TGTGCCAGCTCACTGGGACAGACTAACAATGAGCAGTTCTTC
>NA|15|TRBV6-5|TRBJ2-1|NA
CASSPDRSRNNEQFF
TGTGCCAGCAGTCCGGACCGTTCGAGAAACAATGAGCAGTTCTTC
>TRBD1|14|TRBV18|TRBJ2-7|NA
CASSPGTGRSEQYF
TGTGCCAGCTCACCCGGGACAGGGCGCAGCGAGCAGTACTTC
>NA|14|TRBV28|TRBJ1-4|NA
CASSLLGGNEKLFF
TGTGCCAGCAGTTTACTCGGGGGTAATGAAAAACTGTTTTTT
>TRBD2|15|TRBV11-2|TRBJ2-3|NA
CASSFLRGAEDTQYF
TGTGCCAGCAGCTTCCTGCGGGGGGCTGAGGATACGCAGTATTTT
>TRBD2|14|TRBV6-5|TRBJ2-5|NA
CASGGGAAQETQYF
TGTGCCAGCGGGGGGGGAGCGGCACAAGAGACCCAGTACTTC
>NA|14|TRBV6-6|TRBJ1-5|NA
CASSSTDGNQPQHF
TGTGCCAGCAGTTCTACCGATGGCAATCAGCCCCAGCATTTT
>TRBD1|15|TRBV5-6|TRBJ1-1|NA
CASSSDRGAYTEAFF
TGTGCCAGCAGCAGTGACAGGGGGGCTTACACTGAAGCTTTCTTT
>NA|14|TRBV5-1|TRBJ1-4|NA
CASSLARSGEKLFF
TGCGCCAGCAGCTTGGCCCGCAGTGGGGAAAAACTGTTTTTT
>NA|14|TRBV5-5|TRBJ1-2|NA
CASSFLRVNYGYTF
TGTGCCAGCAGCTTCCTCAGGGTCAACTATGGCTACACCTTC
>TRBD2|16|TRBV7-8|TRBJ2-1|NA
CASSRMGSGEYNEQFF
TGTGCCAGCAGCCGGATGGGTAGCGGGGAATACAATGAGCAGTTCTTC
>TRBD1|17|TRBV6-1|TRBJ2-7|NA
CASSEARMTGGKYEQYF
TGTGCCAGCAGTGAAGCGCGTATGACAGGGGGCAAGTACGAGCAGTACTTC
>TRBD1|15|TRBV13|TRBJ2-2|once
CASTRQGERTGELFF
TGTGCCAGTACCCGGCAGGGGGAGAGAACCGGGGAGCTGTTTTTT
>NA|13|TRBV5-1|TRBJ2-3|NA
CASSSDRVDTQYF
TGCGCCAGCAGTTCCGACCGGGTAGATACGCAGTATTTT
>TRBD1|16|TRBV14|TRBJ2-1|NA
CASSQTGTGGTYEQFF
TGTGCCAGCAGCCAAACCGGGACAGGGGGGACCTATGAGCAGTTCTTC
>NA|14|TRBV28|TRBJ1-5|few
CASRHEGNHQPQHF
TGTGCCAGCCGCCACGAGGGGAATCATCAGCCCCAGCATTTT
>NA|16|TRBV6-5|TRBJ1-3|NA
CASSFDRLSSGNTIYF
TGTGCCAGCAGTTTCGACAGGTTGAGCTCTGGAAACACCATATATTTT
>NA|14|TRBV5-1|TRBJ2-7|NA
CASASGVALGEQYF
TGCGCCAGCGCCTCTGGGGTGGCTCTCGGCGAGCAGTACTTC
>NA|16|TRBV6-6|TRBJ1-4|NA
CASSYSAQSVNEKLFF
TGTGCCAGCAGTTACTCGGCGCAGTCTGTTAATGAAAAACTGTTTTTT
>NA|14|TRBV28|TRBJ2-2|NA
CASSLSGSTGELFF
TGTGCCAGCAGTTTATCGGGGAGCACCGGGGAGCTGTTTTTT
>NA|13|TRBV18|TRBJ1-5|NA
CASSSGRDQPQHF
TGTGCCAGCTCATCCGGACGGGATCAGCCCCAGCATTTT
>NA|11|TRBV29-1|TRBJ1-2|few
CSGSGMGSYTF
TGCAGCGGCTCCGGGATGGGGAGCTACACCTTC
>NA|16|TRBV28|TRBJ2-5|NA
CASTKTPSGSQETQYF
TGTGCCAGCACCAAAACGCCCAGCGGATCCCAAGAGACCCAGTACTTC
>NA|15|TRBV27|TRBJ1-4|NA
CASSLLAGANEKLFF
TGTGCCAGCAGTTTATTAGCAGGAGCTAATGAAAAACTGTTTTTT
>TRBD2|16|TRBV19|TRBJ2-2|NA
CASTPRATSPTGELFF
TGTGCCAGTACCCCCCGGGCGACTAGCCCAACCGGGGAGCTGTTTTTT
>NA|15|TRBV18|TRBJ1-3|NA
CASSQGVDSGNTIYF
TGTGCCAGCTCCCAAGGGGTGGACTCTGGAAACACCATATATTTT
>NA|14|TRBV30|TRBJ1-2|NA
CAWTPVGTNYGYTF
TGTGCCTGGACCCCGGTGGGGACCAACTATGGCTACACCTTC
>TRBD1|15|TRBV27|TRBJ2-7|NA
CASSHRTGGSYEQYF
TGTGCCAGCAGTCATAGGACAGGGGGTTCCTACGAGCAGTACTTC
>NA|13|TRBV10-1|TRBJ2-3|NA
CASSESYKDTQYF
TGCGCCAGCAGTGAGTCGTATAAAGATACGCAGTATTTT
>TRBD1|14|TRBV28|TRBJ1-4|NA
CASSSGDRGRKLFF
TGTGCCAGCAGTTCCGGGGACAGGGGGCGAAAACTGTTTTTT
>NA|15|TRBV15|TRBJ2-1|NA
CATSRDLVEGSEQFF
TGTGCCACCAGCAGAGATCTTGTCGAGGGGAGTGAGCAGTTCTTC
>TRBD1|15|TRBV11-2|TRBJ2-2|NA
CASSLNRGFSGELFF
TGTGCCAGCAGCCTTAACAGGGGGTTTTCCGGGGAGCTGTTTTTT
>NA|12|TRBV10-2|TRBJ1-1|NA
CASSPQDHEAFF
TGCGCCAGCAGTCCGCAAGATCATGAAGCTTTCTTT
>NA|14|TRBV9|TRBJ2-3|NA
CASSLSGGTDTQYF
TGTGCCAGCAGCCTATCAGGGGGCACAGATACGCAGTATTTT
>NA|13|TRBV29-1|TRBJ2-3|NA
CSVANRGGDTQYF
TGCAGCGTTGCCAACCGGGGAGGAGATACGCAGTATTTT
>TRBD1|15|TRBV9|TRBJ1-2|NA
CASSVAVGTGYGYTF
TGTGCCAGCAGCGTAGCGGTCGGGACAGGATATGGCTACACCTTC
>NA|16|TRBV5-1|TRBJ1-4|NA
CASSLAGRPGYEKLFF
TGCGCCAGCAGCCTCGCGGGCCGCCCGGGTTACGAAAAACTGTTTTTT
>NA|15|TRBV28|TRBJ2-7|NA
CASSLSGRKAYEQYF
TGTGCCAGCAGTTTATCAGGACGGAAGGCCTACGAGCAGTACTTC
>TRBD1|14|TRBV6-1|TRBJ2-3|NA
CASTGQGAGDTQYF
TGTGCCAGCACTGGACAGGGGGCTGGCGATACGCAGTATTTT
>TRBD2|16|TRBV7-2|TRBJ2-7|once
CASSLTGLADTYEQYF
TGTGCCAGCAGCTTAACAGGACTAGCGGACACCTACGAGCAGTACTTC
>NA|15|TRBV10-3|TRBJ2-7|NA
CAIGDGASELYEQYF
TGTGCCATCGGAGATGGGGCTAGCGAACTCTACGAGCAGTACTTC
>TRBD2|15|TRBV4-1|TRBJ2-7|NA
CASSQVGLAGDEQYF
TGCGCCAGCAGCCAGGTCGGACTAGCGGGAGACGAGCAGTACTTC
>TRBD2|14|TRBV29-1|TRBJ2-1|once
CSLRRLAGEGEQFF
TGCAGCCTGCGGAGACTAGCGGGAGAGGGGGAGCAGTTCTTC
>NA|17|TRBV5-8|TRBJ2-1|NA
CASRPRASWSSYNEQFF
TGTGCCAGCAGACCGAGGGCTAGCTGGAGCTCCTACAATGAGCAGTTCTTC
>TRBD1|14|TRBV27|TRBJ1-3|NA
CASSGTGSGNTIYF
TGTGCCAGCAGTGGGACAGGCAGTGGAAACACCATATATTTT
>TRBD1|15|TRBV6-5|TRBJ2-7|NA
CASSYSTGGAYEQYF
TGTGCCAGCAGTTACTCGACAGGGGGCGCCTACGAGCAGTACTTC
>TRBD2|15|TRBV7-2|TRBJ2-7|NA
CASSLTSGSSYEQYF
TGTGCCAGCAGCTTGACTAGCGGGAGCTCCTACGAGCAGTACTTC
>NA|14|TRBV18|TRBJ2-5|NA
CASSPPATKETQYF
TGTGCCAGCTCACCCCCGGCGACAAAAGAGACCCAGTACTTC
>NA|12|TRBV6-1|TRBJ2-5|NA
CASSEPKETQYF
TGTGCCAGCAGTGAACCAAAAGAGACCCAGTACTTC
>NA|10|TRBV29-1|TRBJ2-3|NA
CSVMGDTQYF
TGCAGCGTCATGGGAGATACGCAGTATTTT
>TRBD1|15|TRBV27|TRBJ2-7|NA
CASSQKTGGYYEQYF
TGTGCCAGCAGTCAAAAGACAGGGGGATACTACGAGCAGTACTTC